Following are 20 T cell receptor beta chains from one sample sequenced in a study of blood T cell repertoires in COVID-19. Profiled with immunoSEQ multiplex PCR; TCRdb holds only in-frame clones, not every one. The sample yields roughly 350,000 clones, more than 85% seen once. The source material was PBMCs or T cells enriched from blood (not recorded which). These receptors were obtained from a woman aged 25-40 years who had recovered from COVID-19.

This chain joins TRBV15 and TRBJ2-7, with D tentatively TRBD2 (6 bases). Trimming took off 0 bases at V and 10 bases at J, with 13 bases between the two ends. CDR1 LNHNV and CDR2 YYDKDF come from the germline V gene (reference sequence). The CDR3 totals 13 residues. The CDR3 loop is CATSREEDYPQYF. The DNA of the CDR3 is TGTGCCACCAGCAGAGAAGAGGACTATCCCCAGTACTTC.

This chain uses TRBV4-3 with TRBJ2-2, with D unresolved. In germline, CDR1 is LGHNA, CDR2 YSLEER. The CDR3 spans 12 residues. Trimming pared 3 bases from V and 5 bases from J, leaving 4 bases between. The CDR3 coding sequence is TGCGCCAGCAGCCACCGGACCGGGGAGCTGTTTTTT. Encoded protein: CASSHRTGELFF.

The gene calls are TRBV20-1 and TRBJ1-1, with D possibly matching TRBD1 (6 bases). The V gene lost 3 bases and the J gene lost 0 bases, with 11 bases spanning the gap. This CDR3 region has 14 residues. Germline loops: CDR1 DFQATT, CDR2 SNEGSKA (reference sequence). The CDR3 bases are TGCAGTGCTAGTTGGGGGGGGCTGAACACTGAAGCTTTCTTT. Protein product: CSASWGGLNTEAFF.

The chain has TRBV27 and TRBJ2-7, with 7 nucleotides matching TRBD1. The V and J ends lost 7 bases and 4 bases, in that order; junction bases with no gene match: 10. The CDR3 sequence is 14 residues long. In germline, CDR1 is MNHEY, CDR2 SMNVEV (reference sequence). This CDR3 is CASNFRGQLYEQYF. Here the CDR3 DNA reads TGTGCCAGCAATTTTAGGGGACAGCTTTACGAGCAGTACTTC.

This rearrangement joins TRBV7-2 to TRBJ2-1; D may be TRBD2 (5 bases). Germline lookup yields CDR1 SGHTA and CDR2 FQGNSA. CDR3 length equals 15 residues. V lost 5 bases and J lost 2, with 13 bases in between. The CDR3 spells CASSPSWTPYNEQFF. The DNA for the CDR3 is TGTGCCAGCAGCCCCAGCTGGACTCCCTACAATGAGCAGTTCTTC. The full variable domain, with the rest looked up from reference TRBV7-2 and TRBJ2-1, is GAGVSQSPSNKVTEKGKDVELRCDPISGHTALYWYRQSLGQGLEFLIYFQGNSAPDKSGLPSDRFSAERTGGSVSTLTIQRTQQEDSAVYLCASSPSWTPYNEQFFGPGTRLTVL.

Only one count was recorded for this clone. This rearrangement joins TRBV6-2 or TRBV6-3 to TRBJ2-3, with D possibly TRBD2 on 6 matching bases. The CDR3 contains 14 residues. V was trimmed by 2 bases and J by 3 bases, leaving 9 bases between them. Germline CDR1 MNHEY, CDR2 SVGEGT. The chain's CDR3 is CASSYPGTTDTQYF. The CDR3 DNA sequence: TGTGCCAGCAGTTACCCAGGGACTACAGATACGCAGTATTTT.

The chain combines TRBV7-3 with TRBJ2-7, with TRBD1 matching over 7 bases. The CDR3 is made up of 14 amino acids. The junction had 7 bases not matched to a gene; V was cut back by 6 bases and J by 2 bases. Germline loops: CDR1 SGHTA, CDR2 FQGTGA. DNA for the CDR3: TGTGCCAGCAGTTCCGGGACAGATCCCTACGAGCAGTACTTC. This translates into CASSSGTDPYEQYF.

The chain combines TRBV16 with TRBJ1-1, with 9 nucleotides matching TRBD1. The CDR3 consists of 15 residues. The junction had 3 bases not matched to a gene; V was cut back by 0 bases and J by 4 bases. CDR1 KGHSY and CDR2 FQNENV come from the germline V gene. The CDR3 sequence: CASSQSDRGFTEAFF. CDR3 coding DNA: TGTGCCAGCAGCCAATCAGACAGGGGGTTCACTGAAGCTTTCTTT.

This clone came up once. The V gene is TRBV28, the J gene TRBJ1-2, with 12 bases matching TRBD1. The CDR3 consists of 16 residues. Trimming cost V 2 bases and J 3 bases; bases outside gene matches: 4. The V gene's germline CDR1 is MDHEN and CDR2 SYDVKM. The CDR3 spells CASSLGTGGAYYGYTF. The CDR3 DNA follows: TGTGCCAGCAGTTTAGGGACAGGGGGCGCTTACTATGGCTACACCTTC.

A note on this clone: The sample carries other DNA sequences with the same CDR3. The chain uses TRBV12-3 or TRBV12-4 and TRBJ2-7; D possibly corresponds to TRBD1 (5 bases). The CDR3 covers 12 residues. Deletions cut 6 bases from V and 4 bases from J, with 10 bases between. This chain's CDR3 is CASSPGQYEQYF. CDR3 nucleotides: TGTGCCAGCAGCCCAGGGCAATACGAGCAGTACTTC.

The chain recombines TRBV15 with TRBJ1-2; D is ambiguous. Looked up from germline, CDR1 is LNHNV and CDR2 is YYDKDF (reference sequence). V lost 0 bases to trimming and J lost 6 bases, with 8 bases between them. This CDR3 contains 13 residues. The CDR3 DNA sequence: TGTGCCACCAGCAGAGACATTGGAGATGGCTACACCTTC. It is translated as CATSRDIGDGYTF.

The rearrangement joins TRBV19 to TRBJ1-5; no clear D. The germline CDR1 and CDR2 sequences are LNHDA and SQIVND (reference sequence). This CDR3 region has 14 residues. The ends were cut back, 7 bases at V and 3 bases at J, with 13 bases in the middle. CDR3 residues: CASNPPGYNQPQHF. CDR3 in DNA: TGTGCCAGTAATCCCCCGGGGTACAATCAGCCCCAGCATTTT.

This clone was recorded once. The CDR3: CASGGDLDQPQHF. Here the CDR3 DNA reads TGTGCCAGCGGCGGGGACCTAGATCAGCCCCAGCATTTT. J is TRBJ1-5 and V is TRBV27, with D perhaps matching TRBD1 (5 bases). Germline CDR1 and CDR2: MNHEY and SMNVEV (reference sequence). Between the trimmed V and J ends, which lost 8 bases and 5 bases, there was a span of 13 bases. This CDR3 is 13 amino acids long.

The chain recombines TRBV9 with TRBJ2-2; TRBD2 matches 12 bases. Germline assignment: CDR1 SGDLS and CDR2 YYNGEE. The V segment lost 3 bases and the J segment 6 bases; nucleotides outside the gene matches: 6. The CDR3 extends over 16 amino acids. The CDR3 DNA is TGTGCCAGCAGCGCGACCGCTAGCGGGAGGGCCGGGGAGCTGTTTTTT. Translation gives CASSATASGRAGELFF.

The chain employs TRBV7-2 and TRBJ2-3; 8 bases agree with TRBD2. The CDR3 extends over 17 amino acids. CDR1 and CDR2 (germline): SGHTA, FQGNSA. Germline trimming cut 5 bases from V and 8 bases from J; bases unmatched to any gene: 18. The CDR3 here is CASSPRGGAGEGGTQYF. DNA of the CDR3: TGTGCCAGCAGCCCCCGGGGGGGCGCGGGAGAAGGGGGTACGCAGTATTTT.

This chain uses TRBV18 with TRBJ1-6; 7 bases line up with TRBD1. Germline V gene data show CDR1 as KGHSH and CDR2 as LQKENI. The CDR3 loop spans 14 amino acids. V was clipped by 4 bases and J by 7 bases; unmatched bases: 4. This CDR3 is CASSHDRVNSPLHF. CDR3 nucleotides: TGTGCCAGCTCACACGACAGGGTAAATTCACCCCTCCACTTT. The entire variable domain, with the rest obtained from reference TRBV18 and TRBJ1-6, is as follows: NAGVMQNPRHLVRRRGQEARLRCSPMKGHSHVYWYRQLPEEGLKFMVYLQKENIIDESGMPKERFSAEFPKEGPSILRIQQVVRGDSAAYFCASSHDRVNSPLHFGNGTRLTVT.

This chain connects TRBV9 to TRBJ1-6; no clear D. This CDR3 has 13 amino acids. V lost 1 base to trimming and J lost 8 bases, with 7 bases between them. CDR1 is SGDLS and CDR2 is YYNGEE in the germline V gene. CDR3 nucleotide sequence: TGTGCCAGCAGCGTAAACCGCGATTCACCCCTCCACTTT. This codes for CASSVNRDSPLHF.

The rearrangement uses TRBV11-1 and TRBJ2-5; 8 bases match TRBD2. Per germline, CDR1 SGHAT and CDR2 FQDESV (reference sequence). This CDR3 comprises 13 residues. With 3 bases clipped from V and 5 bases from J, the junction kept 2 bases outside the gene matches. The CDR3 DNA follows: TGTGCCAGCAGCTTCGGGGGGGCGGAGACCCAGTACTTC. It specifies CASSFGGAETQYF.

This clone was seen a few times. The V call is TRBV11-2, the J call TRBJ2-1; TRBD2 agrees at 12 bases. Trimming removed 5 bases from V and 8 bases from J; junction bases left unmatched: 10. The CDR3 loop spans 16 amino acids. Germline CDR1 SGHAT, CDR2 FQNNGV. The CDR3 coding sequence is TGTGCCAGCAGCGCGCGACTAGCGGGAGTCAGCCATGAGCAGTTCTTC. Residues: CASSARLAGVSHEQFF.

The rearrangement links TRBV18 to TRBJ2-3; the D gene is possibly TRBD1 (5 bases). The CDR3 runs 16 residues. Per the germline V gene, CDR1 is KGHSH and CDR2 is LQKENI. V was cut by 2 bases and J by 0 bases, with 12 bases left in between. This CDR3 is CASSPGAATSTDTQYF. CDR3 coding DNA: TGTGCCAGCTCACCAGGGGCAGCGACCAGCACAGATACGCAGTATTTT.